Following are 8 T cell receptor beta chains from one sample sequenced in a study of blood T cell repertoires in COVID-19. Sequencing used immunoSEQ multiplex PCR; TCRdb keeps in-frame clones, though not all of them. This table holds fewer than 250,000 clones, more than 75% found once. Sample: PBMCs or T cells enriched from blood (not recorded which). These receptors came from a woman aged 45-65 years with acute COVID-19.

This chain uses TRBV7-2 with TRBJ1-4, with 8 bases fitting TRBD1. The germline CDR1 and CDR2 sequences are SGHTA and FQGNSA. There are 14 residues in the CDR3. J was trimmed by 7 bases and V by 6 bases; bases with no gene match: 7. CDR3 amino acids: CASSPFRGREKLFF. CDR3 sequence (DNA): TGTGCCAGCAGTCCATTCAGGGGGCGTGAAAAACTGTTTTTT.

The genes are TRBV4-1 and TRBJ2-1; 9 nucleotides align to TRBD2. After removal of 0 bases from V and 6 bases from J, the junction contained 9 bases not matched to a gene. Germline V gene sequence: CDR1 MGHRA, CDR2 YSYEKL. The CDR3 sequence is 17 residues long. CDR3 amino acids: CASSQDARLAAGNEQFF. The CDR3 DNA is TGCGCCAGCAGCCAAGATGCGCGACTAGCGGCGGGCAATGAGCAGTTCTTC.

The rearrangement joins TRBV19 to TRBJ2-1; 7 positions agree with TRBD2. The length of the CDR3 is 13 residues. Unmatched junction bases numbered 6, after V lost 5 bases and J lost 8 bases. Germline-derived CDR1 and CDR2 are LNHDA and SQIVND (reference sequence). DNA of the CDR3: TGTGCCAGTAGTCCCAGGACTAGGGATGAGCAGTTCTTC. This codes for CASSPRTRDEQFF.

The V gene is TRBV29-1, the J gene TRBJ2-3, with D unclear. From germline, CDR1 is SQVTM and CDR2 ANQGSEA. CDR3 length equals 10 residues. V dropped 7 bases and J dropped 3 bases, with 5 bases sitting between them. For the CDR3, the DNA is TGCAGCGGGCTTACAGATACGCAGTATTTT. Protein product: CSGLTDTQYF.

This clone showed up many times. The CDR3 coding sequence is TGTGCCAGCAGTGAAGGAGGGGGCGTCTATGGCTACACCTTC. Amino acids: CASSEGGGVYGYTF. J is TRBJ1-2 and V is TRBV2; 7 positions agree with TRBD1. V gave up 1 base and J gave up 4 bases; unmatched junction bases: 3. CDR1 and CDR2 (germline): SNHLY, FYNNEI. This CDR3 has 14 amino acids.

The rearrangement uses TRBV28 and TRBJ2-2; a weak D match, TRBD2 (6 bases). The CDR3 length is 16 residues. Germline V lookup: CDR1 MDHEN, CDR2 SYDVKM. The V gene lost 7 bases and the J gene lost 1 base, with 16 bases spanning the gap. CDR3 coding DNA: TGTGCCAGCAAACCCCCGGGACTCCAGAACACCGGGGAGCTGTTTTTT. Translated: CASKPPGLQNTGELFF.

This clone was seen only a few times. V and J are TRBV10-2 and TRBJ1-5; D is uncertain. Germline CDR1 and CDR2: WSHSY and SAAADI. V was trimmed by 3 bases and J by 4 bases, leaving 19 bases between them. The CDR3 totals 17 residues. The CDR3, as DNA: TGCGCCAGCAGTGACCCCTTTGATGCAGGCCAGAATCAGCCCCAGCATTTT. It yields the protein CASSDPFDAGQNQPQHF.

The chain recombines TRBV19 with TRBJ1-2; possibly TRBD1 for D (5 bases). Germline V gene lookup returns CDR1 LNHDA and CDR2 SQIVND (reference sequence). Trimming removed 3 bases from V and 7 bases from J, with 24 bases in between. The CDR3 extends over 17 amino acids. Here the CDR3 reads CASSIERVEGKGSGYTF. In DNA form, the CDR3 reads TGTGCCAGTAGTATCGAACGTGTTGAAGGGAAGGGGTCTGGCTACACCTTC.